The sequence of this TCR beta chain was determined in a study of neurological immune-mediated disorders. Study findings and constraints: HTLV-1-associated myelopathy had the most TCR clonal expansion, whereas multiple sclerosis had the least (lower than in healthy controls).

This clonotype was picked up many times. Its target is unknown. From the 5' RACE reads, TCRdb called clonotypes with MiXCR, one entry per CDR3 protein. The sample includes roughly 60,000 distinct CDR3 sequences, around 2.3% of them seen just once. The V and J ends lost 4 bases and 5 bases, in that order; junction bases with no gene match: 8. The CDR3 contains 16 residues. Germline values: CDR1 SGHTS, CDR2 YDEGEE. The chain has TRBV5-8 and TRBJ2-3; TRBD2 agrees at 12 bases. The TCR was taken from a man aged 50 to 60 with multiple sclerosis. Material: PBMCs. CDR3 amino acids: CASSILLAGGGDTQYF. Written as DNA, the CDR3 is TGTGCCAGCAGCATACTACTAGCGGGGGGAGGAGATACGCAGTATTTT.